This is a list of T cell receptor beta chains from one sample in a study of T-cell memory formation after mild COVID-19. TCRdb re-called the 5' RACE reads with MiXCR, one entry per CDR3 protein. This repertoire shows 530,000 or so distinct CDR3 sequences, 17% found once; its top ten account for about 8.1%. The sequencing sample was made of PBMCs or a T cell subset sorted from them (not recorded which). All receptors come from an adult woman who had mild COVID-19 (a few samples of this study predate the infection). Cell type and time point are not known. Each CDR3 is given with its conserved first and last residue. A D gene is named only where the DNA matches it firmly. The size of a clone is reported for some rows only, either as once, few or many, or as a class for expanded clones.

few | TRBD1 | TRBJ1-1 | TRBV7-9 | CASSSPLQGMNTEAFF | TGTGCCAGCAGCTCACCCTTACAGGGGATGAACACTGAAGCTTTCTTT
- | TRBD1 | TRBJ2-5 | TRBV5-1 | CASSTRQGETQYF | TGCGCCAGCAGCACTCGACAGGGTGAGACCCAGTACTTC
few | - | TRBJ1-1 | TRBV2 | CASSRAEAEAFF | TGTGCCAGCAGTAGGGCCGAAGCTGAAGCTTTCTTT
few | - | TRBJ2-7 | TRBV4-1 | CASSQGHSTYEQYF | TGCGCCAGCAGCCAAGGGCACAGTACCTACGAGCAGTACTTC
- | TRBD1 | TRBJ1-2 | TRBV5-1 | CASRAGTGDYGYTF | TGCGCCAGCAGGGCCGGGACAGGGGACTATGGCTACACCTTC
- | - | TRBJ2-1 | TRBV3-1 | CASSQQGVAYNEQFF | TGTGCCAGCAGCCAACAAGGGGTGGCCTACAATGAGCAGTTCTTC
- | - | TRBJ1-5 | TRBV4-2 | CASSQEESLYSNQPQHF | TGTGCCAGCAGCCAAGAAGAGAGCCTTTATAGCAATCAGCCCCAGCATTTT
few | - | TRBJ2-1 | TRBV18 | CASSPPVGVGSYNEQFF | TGTGCCAGCTCACCACCGGTAGGGGTGGGGTCCTACAATGAGCAGTTCTTC
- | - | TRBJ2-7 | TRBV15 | CATSREGQAAYEQYF | TGTGCCACCAGCAGAGAGGGCCAGGCTGCCTACGAGCAGTACTTC
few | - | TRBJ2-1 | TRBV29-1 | CSGQTSYNEQFF | TGCAGCGGTCAGACGTCATACAATGAGCAGTTCTTC
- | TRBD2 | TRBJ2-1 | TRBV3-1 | CASRLAGAGTNEQFF | TGTGCCAGCAGACTAGCGGGGGCCGGTACTAATGAGCAGTTCTTC
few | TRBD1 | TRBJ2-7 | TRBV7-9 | CASSFRDRGVYEQYF | TGTGCCAGCAGCTTCCGGGACAGGGGTGTCTACGAGCAGTACTTC
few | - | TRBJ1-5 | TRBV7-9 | CASSLFGQNYSNQPQHF | TGTGCCAGCAGCTTATTCGGACAGAACTATAGCAATCAGCCCCAGCATTTT
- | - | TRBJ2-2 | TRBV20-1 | CSARASGGLGTGELFF | TGCAGTGCTAGAGCCTCGGGGGGCTTAGGAACCGGGGAGCTGTTTTTT
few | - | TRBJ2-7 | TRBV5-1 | CASSPEWGVRSGEQYF | TGCGCCAGCAGCCCGGAATGGGGGGTCCGCTCGGGCGAGCAGTACTTC
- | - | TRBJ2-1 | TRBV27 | CASSGGPLEQFF | TGTGCCAGCAGTGGGGGACCGTTGGAGCAGTTCTTC
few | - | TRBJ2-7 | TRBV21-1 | CASSTQPGHSYEQYF | TGTGCCAGCAGCACCCAGCCAGGACACTCCTACGAGCAGTACTTC
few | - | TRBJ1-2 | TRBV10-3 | CAISESTDGNGYTF | TGTGCCATCAGTGAGTCTACGGACGGCAATGGCTACACCTTC
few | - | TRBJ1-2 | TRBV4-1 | CASSRSLGDGYTF | TGCGCCAGCAGCCGTTCGTTAGGGGATGGCTACACCTTC
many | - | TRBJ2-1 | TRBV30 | CAWSVYDGGYNEQFF | TGTGCCTGGAGTGTATACGACGGCGGGTACAATGAGCAGTTCTTC
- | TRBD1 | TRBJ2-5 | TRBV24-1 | CATTGTGGEETQYF | TGTGCCACCACCGGGACAGGGGGCGAAGAGACCCAGTACTTC
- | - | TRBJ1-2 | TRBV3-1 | CASSRHTGTLNYGYTF | TGTGCCAGCAGCCGACATACAGGGACCCTGAACTATGGCTACACCTTC
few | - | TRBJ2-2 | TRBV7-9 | CASSPSTGGDTGELFF | TGTGCCAGCAGCCCCTCGACGGGTGGCGACACCGGGGAGCTGTTTTTT
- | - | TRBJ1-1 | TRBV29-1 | CSVDRLNNTEAFF | TGCAGCGTTGACCGGCTAAATAACACTGAAGCTTTCTTT
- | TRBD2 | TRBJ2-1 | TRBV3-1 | CASSQDGGYSHEQFF | TGTGCCAGCAGCCAAGACGGGGGGTATTCCCATGAGCAGTTCTTC
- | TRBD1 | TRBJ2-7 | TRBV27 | CASRPGQRYEQYF | TGTGCCAGCAGGCCGGGACAGCGCTACGAGCAGTACTTC
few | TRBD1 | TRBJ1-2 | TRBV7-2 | CASSLDRGDYGYTF | TGTGCCAGCAGCTTAGACAGGGGAGACTATGGCTACACCTTC
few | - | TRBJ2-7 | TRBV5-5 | CASSLEAGTSYEQYF | TGTGCCAGCAGCTTGGAGGCGGGGACCTCCTACGAGCAGTACTTC
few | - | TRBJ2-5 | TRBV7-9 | CASSLGVMGKTQYF | TGTGCCAGCAGCTTAGGGGTTATGGGGAAGACCCAGTACTTC
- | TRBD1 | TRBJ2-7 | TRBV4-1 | CASSLTTGKASYEQYF | TGCGCCAGCAGCCTAACGACAGGGAAAGCATCCTACGAGCAGTACTTC
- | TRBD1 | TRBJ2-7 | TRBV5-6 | CASSWAGTGVHEQYF | TGTGCCAGCAGCTGGGCCGGGACAGGGGTCCACGAGCAGTACTTC